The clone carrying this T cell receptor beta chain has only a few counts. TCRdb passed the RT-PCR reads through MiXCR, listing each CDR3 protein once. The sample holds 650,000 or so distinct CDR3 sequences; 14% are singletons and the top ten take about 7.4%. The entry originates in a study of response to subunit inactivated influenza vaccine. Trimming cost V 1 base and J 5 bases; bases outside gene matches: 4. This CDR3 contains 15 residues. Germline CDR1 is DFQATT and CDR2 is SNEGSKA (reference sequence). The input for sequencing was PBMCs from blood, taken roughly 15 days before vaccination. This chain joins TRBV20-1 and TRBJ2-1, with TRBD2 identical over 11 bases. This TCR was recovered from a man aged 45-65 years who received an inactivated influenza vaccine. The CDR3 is CSARASGRLDNEQFF. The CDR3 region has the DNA TGCAGTGCTAGAGCTAGCGGGAGGTTGGACAATGAGCAGTTCTTC.